The 9 T cell receptor beta chains given below trace back to one sample, sequenced in a study of OX40 agonist ivuxolimab in advanced cancers. Data came from immunoSEQ multiplex PCR; TCRdb stores just in-frame clones and leaves some out. The sample shows some 66,000 clones, almost 85% of them seen only once. The sample was CD4+ or CD8+ T cells sorted from blood, taken in a trial of the OX40 agonist ivuxolimab. These receptors were collected from an adult with an advanced solid tumor such as melanoma, head and neck, liver or kidney cancer.

This chain connects TRBV5-1 to TRBJ2-5; D not certain. The length of the CDR3 is 15 residues. The V end was cut by 0 bases, the J end by 2 bases, with 11 bases between. Germline V gives CDR1 SGHRS, CDR2 YFSETQ. CDR3 DNA: TGCGCCAGCAGCTTGGGTGGACGGCTGCAAGAGACCCAGTACTTC. It is translated as CASSLGGRLQETQYF.

The genes are TRBV5-1 and TRBJ1-1, with D possibly matching TRBD1 (5 bases). The CDR3 covers 15 residues. V dropped 0 bases and J dropped 1 base, with 10 bases sitting between them. Germline V CDR1 and CDR2: SGHRS, YFSETQ. The chain's CDR3 is CASSLGGPGNTEAFF. The CDR3 region has the DNA TGCGCCAGCAGCTTGGGGGGACCCGGGAACACTGAAGCTTTCTTT.

The rearrangement joins TRBV7-8 to TRBJ2-3; D is unresolved. Germline V gene data show CDR1 as SGHVS and CDR2 as FQNEAQ. The V end was cut by 5 bases, the J end by 0 bases, with 15 bases between. The CDR3 covers 16 residues. The CDR3 loop reads CASSDSLEASTDTQYF. In DNA form, the CDR3 reads TGTGCCAGCAGCGACTCTCTTGAGGCGAGCACAGATACGCAGTATTTT.

The rearrangement joins TRBV7-2 to TRBJ2-2, with D uncertain. Trimming stripped 0 bases from V and 2 bases from J, with 13 bases between. Germline assignment: CDR1 SGHTA and CDR2 FQGNSA. The CDR3 consists of 17 residues. The CDR3 DNA reads as TGTGCCAGCAGCTTAGCCACCGTAAGGCATAACACCGGGGAGCTGTTTTTT. Translation gives CASSLATVRHNTGELFF.

V and J are TRBV28 and TRBJ1-1; D gene unclear. The CDR3 sequence is 14 residues long. Germline V gene data show CDR1 as MDHEN and CDR2 as SYDVKM. V shed 2 bases and J shed 3 bases, with 10 bases lying between them. CDR3 in amino acids: CASSLDSGYTEAFF. As DNA, the CDR3 is TGTGCCAGCAGTTTAGATTCGGGGTACACTGAAGCTTTCTTT.

The CDR3 coding sequence is TGCAGCGCTGATTACAGGGGGCTCACTGAAGCTTTCTTT. Translation gives CSADYRGLTEAFF. The chain has TRBV29-1 and TRBJ1-1, with 9 bases identical to TRBD1. V was pared by 7 bases and J by 4 bases, with 7 bases of the junction left unmatched. CDR1 is SQVTM and CDR2 is ANQGSEA in the germline V gene. The CDR3 spans 13 residues.

Written as DNA, the CDR3 is TGTGCCAGCAGTCCCCGGAGAGGGTGGACAGATACGCAGTATTTT. This codes for CASSPRRGWTDTQYF. The chain employs TRBV27 and TRBJ2-3, with a possible D match to TRBD2 (5 bases). V dropped 5 bases and J dropped 3 bases, with 15 bases sitting between them. The length of the CDR3 is 15 residues. Germline assignment: CDR1 MNHEY and CDR2 SMNVEV (reference sequence).

The genes are TRBV7-2 and TRBJ1-1, with 7 nucleotides matching TRBD1. The CDR3 sequence is 14 residues long. Germline-derived CDR1 and CDR2 are SGHTA and FQGNSA. J gave up 0 bases and V 5 bases, and 3 bases lay outside the gene matches. The CDR3 DNA reads as TGTGCCAGCAGCCAGACAGGGATGAACACTGAAGCTTTCTTT. Translating gives CASSQTGMNTEAFF.

This clone was detected a few times. This chain links TRBV7-9 with TRBJ2-1; the match to TRBD2 covers 9 bases. This CDR3 contains 19 residues. The V gene's germline CDR1 is SEHNR and CDR2 FQNEAQ (reference sequence). V lost 5 bases to trimming and J lost 0 bases; unmatched junction nucleotides: 14. Here the CDR3 DNA reads TGTGCCAGCAGCCCATCTTGGGCTAGCGGGGTGAGCTCCTACAATGAGCAGTTCTTC. Translating gives CASSPSWASGVSSYNEQFF.